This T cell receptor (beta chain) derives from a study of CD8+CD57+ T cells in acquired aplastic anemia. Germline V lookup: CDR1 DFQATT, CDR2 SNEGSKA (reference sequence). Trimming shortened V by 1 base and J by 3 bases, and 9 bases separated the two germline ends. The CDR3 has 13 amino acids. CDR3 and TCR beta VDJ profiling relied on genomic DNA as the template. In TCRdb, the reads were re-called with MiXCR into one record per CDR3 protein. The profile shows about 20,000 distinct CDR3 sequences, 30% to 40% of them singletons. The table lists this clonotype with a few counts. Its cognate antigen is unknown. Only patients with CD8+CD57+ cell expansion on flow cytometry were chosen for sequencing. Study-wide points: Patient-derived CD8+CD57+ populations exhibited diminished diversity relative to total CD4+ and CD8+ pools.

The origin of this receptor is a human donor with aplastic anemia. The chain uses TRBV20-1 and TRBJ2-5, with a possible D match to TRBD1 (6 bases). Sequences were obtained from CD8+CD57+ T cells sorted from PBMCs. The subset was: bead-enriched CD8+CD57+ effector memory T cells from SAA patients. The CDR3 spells CSARGAGEETQYF. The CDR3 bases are TGCAGTGCTAGAGGGGCAGGGGAAGAGACCCAGTACTTC.